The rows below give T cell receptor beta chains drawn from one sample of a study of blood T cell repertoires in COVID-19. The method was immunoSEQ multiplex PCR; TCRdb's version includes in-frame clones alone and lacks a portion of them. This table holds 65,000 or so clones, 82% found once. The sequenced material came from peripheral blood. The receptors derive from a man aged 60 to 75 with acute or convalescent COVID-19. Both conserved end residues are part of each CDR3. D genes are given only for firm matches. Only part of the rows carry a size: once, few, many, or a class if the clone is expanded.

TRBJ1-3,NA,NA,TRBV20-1,CSADYRNTIYF,TGCAGTGCTGATTACAGAAACACCATATATTTT
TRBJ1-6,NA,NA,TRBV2,CASKRDGYLNSPLHF,TGTGCCAGCAAGCGGGACGGATATCTCAATTCACCCCTCCACTTT
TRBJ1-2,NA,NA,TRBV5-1,CASSPDRNYGYTF,TGCGCCAGCAGCCCCGACAGAAACTATGGCTACACCTTC
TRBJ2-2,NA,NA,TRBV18,CASSPPETGVTGELFF,TGTGCCAGCTCACCACCCGAGACAGGAGTCACCGGGGAGCTGTTTTTT
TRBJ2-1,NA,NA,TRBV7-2,CASSLAPSSNEQFF,TGTGCCAGCAGCTTAGCCCCTAGCTCCAATGAGCAGTTCTTC
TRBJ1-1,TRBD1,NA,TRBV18,CASSSNRGSTEAFF,TGTGCCAGCTCCTCGAACAGGGGAAGTACTGAAGCTTTCTTT
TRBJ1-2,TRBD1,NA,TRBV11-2,CASSLGLVGGGGADGYTF,TGTGCCAGCAGCTTAGGACTGGTTGGAGGGGGCGGAGCTGATGGCTACACCTTC
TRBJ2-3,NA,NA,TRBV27,CASSSGESTDTQYF,TGTGCCAGCAGTTCCGGGGAATCCACAGATACGCAGTATTTT
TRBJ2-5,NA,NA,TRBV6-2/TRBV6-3,CASSYSSGDQETQYF,TGTGCCAGCAGTTACTCTTCGGGGGACCAAGAGACCCAGTACTTC
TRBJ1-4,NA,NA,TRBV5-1,CASSHPGALGFF,TGCGCCAGCAGCCACCCAGGGGCCCTGGGGTTTTTT
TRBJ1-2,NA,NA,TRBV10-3,CAISPPSGVSTF,TGTGCCATCAGTCCCCCGTCGGGGGTAAGCACCTTC
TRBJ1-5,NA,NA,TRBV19,CASSIEGGAAQPQHF,TGTGCCAGTAGTATAGAGGGTGGGGCAGCTCAGCCCCAGCATTTT
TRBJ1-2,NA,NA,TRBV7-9,CASSFQVANYGYTF,TGTGCCAGCAGCTTCCAGGTTGCTAACTATGGCTACACCTTC
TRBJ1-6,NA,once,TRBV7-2,CASSALRGSPLHF,TGTGCCAGCAGCGCGTTAAGGGGTTCACCCCTCCACTTT
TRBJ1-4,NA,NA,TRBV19,CASSLGLRNEKLFF,TGTGCCAGTAGTCTCGGGTTACGAAATGAAAAACTGTTTTTT
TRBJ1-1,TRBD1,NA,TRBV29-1,CSVGQRDTEAFF,TGCAGCGTGGGACAGCGGGACACTGAAGCTTTCTTT
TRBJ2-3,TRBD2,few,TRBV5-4,CASSPSAGGITDTQYF,TGTGCCAGCAGCCCATCAGCGGGGGGGATCACAGATACGCAGTATTTT
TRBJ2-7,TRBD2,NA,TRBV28,CASSSGLAVSYEQYF,TGTGCCAGCAGTTCCGGACTAGCGGTCTCCTACGAGCAGTACTTC
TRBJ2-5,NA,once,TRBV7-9,CASSFPAGARQETQYF,TGTGCCAGCAGCTTCCCTGCGGGGGCCAGGCAAGAGACCCAGTACTTC
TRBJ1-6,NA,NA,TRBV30,CAWHREGSYNSPLHF,TGTGCCTGGCACCGGGAGGGCTCCTATAATTCACCCCTCCACTTT
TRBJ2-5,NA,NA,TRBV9,CASSAQPAGETQYF,TGTGCCAGCAGCGCTCAGCCGGCGGGAGAGACCCAGTACTTC
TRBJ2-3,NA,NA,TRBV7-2,CASSLFAGPDTQYF,TGTGCCAGCAGCTTATTTGCGGGGCCAGATACGCAGTATTTT
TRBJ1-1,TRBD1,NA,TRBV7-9,CASSLYGGSGQVNTEAFF,TGTGCCAGCAGCTTATATGGTGGATCGGGACAGGTCAACACTGAAGCTTTCTTT
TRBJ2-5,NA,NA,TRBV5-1,CASSPDLRRGGETQYF,TGCGCCAGCAGCCCGGACCTCCGGCGGGGTGGAGAGACCCAGTACTTC
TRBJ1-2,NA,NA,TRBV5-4,CASRAAGGHGYTF,TGTGCCAGCAGGGCTGCGGGGGGACATGGCTACACCTTC
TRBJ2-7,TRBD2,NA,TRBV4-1,CASSRAGGPGEQYF,TGCGCCAGCAGCCGAGCGGGGGGGCCAGGCGAGCAGTACTTC
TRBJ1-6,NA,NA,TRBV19,CASSIETANSPLHF,TGTGCCAGTAGTATAGAAACAGCTAACTCACCCCTCCACTTT
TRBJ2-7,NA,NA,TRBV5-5,CASSFMGGPSEQYF,TGTGCCAGCAGCTTCATGGGGGGGCCGTCCGAGCAGTACTTC
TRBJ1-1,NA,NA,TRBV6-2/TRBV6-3,CASSYGEMNTEAFF,TGTGCCAGCAGTTACGGGGAGATGAACACTGAAGCTTTCTTT
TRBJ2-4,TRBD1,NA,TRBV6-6,CASRALPGQVDIQYF,TGTGCCAGCAGGGCCCTCCCGGGACAGGTAGACATTCAGTACTTC
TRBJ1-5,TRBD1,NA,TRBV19,CASAWDSARQPQHF,TGTGCCAGTGCCTGGGACAGTGCGAGGCAGCCCCAGCATTTT
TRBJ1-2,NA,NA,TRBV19,CASSVQTFYGYTF,TGTGCCAGTAGTGTGCAGACTTTCTATGGCTACACCTTC